This TCR beta chain emerged from a study of blood T cell repertoires in COVID-19. On the study more broadly: The origin of the acute and convalescent COVID-19 samples was the United States, Italy and Spain.

This CDR3 contains 13 residues. The trim removed 8 bases at V and 4 bases at J, leaving 6 bases unmatched. Germline CDR1 is SNHLY and CDR2 is FYNNEI. The method was immunoSEQ multiplex PCR; TCRdb's version includes in-frame clones alone and lacks a portion of them. Seen here are about 360,000 clones, approximately 86% observed once, and the top ten hold less than 9%. J is TRBJ2-5 and V is TRBV2; TRBD2 matches at 8 bases. The sequencing input was peripheral blood. The sequence came from a woman aged 60-75 years with COVID-19, enrolled during active disease. This chain's CDR3 is CASAPGLVETQYF. The CDR3 region has the DNA TGTGCCAGCGCCCCGGGACTAGTAGAGACCCAGTACTTC.